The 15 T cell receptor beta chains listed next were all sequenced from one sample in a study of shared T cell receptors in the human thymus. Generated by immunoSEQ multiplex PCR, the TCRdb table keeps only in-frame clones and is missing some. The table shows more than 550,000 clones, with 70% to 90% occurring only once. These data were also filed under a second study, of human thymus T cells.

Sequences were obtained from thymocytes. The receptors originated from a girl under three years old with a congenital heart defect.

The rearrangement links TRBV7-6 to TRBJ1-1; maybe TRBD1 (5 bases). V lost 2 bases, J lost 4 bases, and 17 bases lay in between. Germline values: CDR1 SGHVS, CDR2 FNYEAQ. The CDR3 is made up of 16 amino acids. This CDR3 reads CASSLLQGSRTTEAFF. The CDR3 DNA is TGTGCCAGCAGCTTACTGCAGGGTTCCCGTACCACTGAAGCTTTCTTT.

For the CDR3, the DNA is TGTGCCAGCAGTTTACGGACAGGGGGGACCTACGAGCAGTACTTC. Encoded protein: CASSLRTGGTYEQYF. This chain joins TRBV27 and TRBJ2-7, with TRBD1 matching 10 bases. CDR3 size: 15 residues. The germline V gene has CDR1 MNHEY and CDR2 SMNVEV (reference sequence). V gave up 2 bases and J gave up 2 bases; unmatched junction bases: 3.

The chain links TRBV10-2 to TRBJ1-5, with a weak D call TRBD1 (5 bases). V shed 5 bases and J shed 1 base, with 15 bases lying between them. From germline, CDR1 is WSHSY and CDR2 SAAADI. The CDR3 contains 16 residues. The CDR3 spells CASSPHRPGSNQPQHF. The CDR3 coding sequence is TGCGCCAGCAGTCCTCACCGCCCAGGGAGCAATCAGCCCCAGCATTTT.

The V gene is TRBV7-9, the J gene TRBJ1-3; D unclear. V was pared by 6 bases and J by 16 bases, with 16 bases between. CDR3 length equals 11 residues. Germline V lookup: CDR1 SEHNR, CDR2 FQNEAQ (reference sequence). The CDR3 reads CASRSEALPYF. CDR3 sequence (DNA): TGTGCCAGCAGATCGGAGGCCCTTCCCTATTTT.

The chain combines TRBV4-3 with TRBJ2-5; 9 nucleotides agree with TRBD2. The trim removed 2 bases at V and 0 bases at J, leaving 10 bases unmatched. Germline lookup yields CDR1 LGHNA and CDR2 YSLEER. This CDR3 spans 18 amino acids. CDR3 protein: CASSQRYPQRGDQETQYF. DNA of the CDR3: TGCGCCAGCAGCCAACGTTATCCACAGCGGGGGGACCAAGAGACCCAGTACTTC.

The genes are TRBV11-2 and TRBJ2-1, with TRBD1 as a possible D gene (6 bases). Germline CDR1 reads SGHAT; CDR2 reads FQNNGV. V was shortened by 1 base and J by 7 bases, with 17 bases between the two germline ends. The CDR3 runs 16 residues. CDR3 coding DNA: TGTGCCAGCAGCTTAGTAACCGAAGACAGGACGAATGAGCAGTTCTTC. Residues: CASSLVTEDRTNEQFF.

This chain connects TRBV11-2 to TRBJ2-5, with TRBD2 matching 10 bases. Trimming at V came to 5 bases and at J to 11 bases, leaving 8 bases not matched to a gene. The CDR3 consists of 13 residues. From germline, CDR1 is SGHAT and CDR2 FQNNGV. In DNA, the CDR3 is TGTGCCAGCAGCGGGGGACTAGCGAGGGAGCAGTACTTC. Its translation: CASSGGLAREQYF.

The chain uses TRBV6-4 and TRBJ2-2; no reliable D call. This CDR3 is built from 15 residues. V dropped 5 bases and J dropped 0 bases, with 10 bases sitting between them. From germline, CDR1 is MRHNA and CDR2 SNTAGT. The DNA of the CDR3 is TGTGCCAGCAGTCCTCACAAGACGAACACCGGGGAGCTGTTTTTT. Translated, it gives CASSPHKTNTGELFF.

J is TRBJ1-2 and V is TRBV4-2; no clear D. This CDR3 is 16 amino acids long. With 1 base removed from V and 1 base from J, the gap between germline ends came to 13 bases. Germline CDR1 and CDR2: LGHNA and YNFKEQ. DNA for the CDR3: TGTGCCAGCAGCCAAGTGGCTAGTCTAAGTAACTATGGCTACACCTTC. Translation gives CASSQVASLSNYGYTF.

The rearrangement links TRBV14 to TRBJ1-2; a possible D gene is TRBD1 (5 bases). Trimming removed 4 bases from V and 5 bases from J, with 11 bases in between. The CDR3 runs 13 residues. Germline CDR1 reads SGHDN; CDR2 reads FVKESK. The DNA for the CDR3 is TGTGCCAGCAGCCCCCCCGGGGGGTATGGCTACACCTTC. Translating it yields CASSPPGGYGYTF. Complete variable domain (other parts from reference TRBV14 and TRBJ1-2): EAGVTQFPSHSVIEKGQTVTLRCDPISGHDNLYWYRRVMGKEIKFLLHFVKESKQDESGMPNNRFLAERTGGTYSTLKVQPAELEDSGVYFCASSPPGGYGYTFGSGTRLTVV.

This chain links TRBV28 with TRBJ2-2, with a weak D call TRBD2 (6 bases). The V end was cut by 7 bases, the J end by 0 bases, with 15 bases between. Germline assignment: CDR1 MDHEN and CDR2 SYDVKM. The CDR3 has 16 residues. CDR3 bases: TGTGCCAGCAACACCCCGGGACTCACGAACACCGGGGAGCTGTTTTTT. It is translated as CASNTPGLTNTGELFF.

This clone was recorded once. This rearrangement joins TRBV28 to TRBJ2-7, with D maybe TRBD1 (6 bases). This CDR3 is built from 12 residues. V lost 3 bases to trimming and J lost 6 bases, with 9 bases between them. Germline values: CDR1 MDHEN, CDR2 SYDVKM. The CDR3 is CASSFTGSEQYF. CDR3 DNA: TGTGCCAGCAGTTTCACAGGGAGCGAGCAGTACTTC. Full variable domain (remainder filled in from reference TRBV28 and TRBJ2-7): DVKVTQSSRYLVKRTGEKVFLECVQDMDHENMFWYRQDPGLGLRLIYFSYDVKMKEKGDIPEGYSVSREKKERFSLILESASTNQTSMYLCASSFTGSEQYFGPGTRLTVT.

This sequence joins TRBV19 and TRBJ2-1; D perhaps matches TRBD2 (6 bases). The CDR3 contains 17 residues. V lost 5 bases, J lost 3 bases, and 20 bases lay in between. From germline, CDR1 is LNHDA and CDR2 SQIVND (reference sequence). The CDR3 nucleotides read TGTGCCAGTAGTGGTCCAGCCGGGGGAGCCCGCTACAATGAGCAGTTCTTC. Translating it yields CASSGPAGGARYNEQFF.

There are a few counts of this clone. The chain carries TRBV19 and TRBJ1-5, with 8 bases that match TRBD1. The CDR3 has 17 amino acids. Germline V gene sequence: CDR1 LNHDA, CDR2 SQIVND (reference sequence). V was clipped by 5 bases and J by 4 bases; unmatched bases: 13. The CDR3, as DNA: TGTGCCAGTAGTTCGCCCTGGGGACAGGTTGGAAATCAGCCCCAGCATTTT. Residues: CASSSPWGQVGNQPQHF.

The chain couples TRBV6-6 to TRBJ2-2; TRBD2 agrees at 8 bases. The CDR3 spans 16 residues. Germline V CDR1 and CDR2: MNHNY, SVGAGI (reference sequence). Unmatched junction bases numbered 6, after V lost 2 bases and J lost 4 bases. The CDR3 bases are TGTGCCAGCAGTTACATCGGGGGGGCGCCCACCGGGGAGCTGTTTTTT. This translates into CASSYIGGAPTGELFF.